These T cell receptor beta chains were read from a single sample in a study of T cells after yellow fever vaccination. TCRdb redid the calling of the 5' RACE reads with MiXCR, one entry per CDR3 protein. The data show about 300,000 distinct CDR3 sequences, roughly 7% seen once. The material sequenced was PBMCs, taken about 41 days after the first yellow fever vaccination. These receptor sequences come from a man aged 18-30 years who received the YFV17D yellow fever vaccine. CDR3s include the opening cysteine and the closing phenylalanine or tryptophan.

V gene: TRBV12-3/TRBV12-4
J gene: TRBJ2-5
CDR3 protein: CASGQGIAQYF

V gene: TRBV4-3
J gene: TRBJ1-5
CDR3 protein: CASSQDLSNQPQHF

V gene: TRBV4-3
J gene: TRBJ2-7
CDR3 protein: CASSQDYAGRPGAYEQYF

V gene: TRBV4-2
J gene: TRBJ1-6
CDR3 protein: CASSPTGIYSPLHF

V gene: TRBV4-1
J gene: TRBJ1-6
CDR3 protein: CATRRETLSSPLHF

V gene: TRBV12-3/TRBV12-4
J gene: TRBJ2-1
CDR3 protein: CASSFEGYNEQFF

V gene: TRBV18
J gene: TRBJ1-1
CDR3 protein: CASSLGQGPGMNTEAFF

V gene: TRBV9
J gene: TRBJ1-4
CDR3 protein: CASSPRGGNEKLFF

V gene: TRBV5-5
J gene: TRBJ1-2
CDR3 protein: CASSLAVYARDGYTF

V gene: TRBV7-9
J gene: TRBJ1-1
CDR3 protein: CASSLTGQGTEAFF

V gene: TRBV5-1
J gene: TRBJ2-3
CDR3 protein: CASSLIPDTDTQYF

V gene: TRBV7-2
J gene: TRBJ2-5
CDR3 protein: CASSPSGGTQTQYF

V gene: TRBV5-6
J gene: TRBJ1-6
CDR3 protein: CASEVLWGSYNSPLHF

V gene: TRBV29-1
J gene: TRBJ2-5
CDR3 protein: CSVEDPVRPSQYF

V gene: TRBV7-2
J gene: TRBJ2-5
CDR3 protein: CASTPAIKETQYF

V gene: TRBV27
J gene: TRBJ1-2
CDR3 protein: CASRPTGTYGYTF

V gene: TRBV7-2
J gene: TRBJ2-2
CDR3 protein: CASSFFGVVTGELFF

V gene: TRBV29-1
J gene: TRBJ2-3
CDR3 protein: CSVDPTASTDTQYF

V gene: TRBV3-1
J gene: TRBJ2-2
CDR3 protein: CATTQVLVGPNTGELFF

V gene: TRBV7-2
J gene: TRBJ1-1
CDR3 protein: CASSDGGVLEAFF

V gene: TRBV12-3/TRBV12-4
J gene: TRBJ1-6
CDR3 protein: CASGVAYNSPLHF

V gene: TRBV7-2
J gene: TRBJ2-6
CDR3 protein: CASSGGIGANVLTF

V gene: TRBV4-1
J gene: TRBJ2-1
CDR3 protein: CASSQGVGLYNEQFF

V gene: TRBV29-1
J gene: TRBJ2-2
CDR3 protein: CSVAGTGYTGELFF

V gene: TRBV29-1
J gene: TRBJ2-3
CDR3 protein: CSVAETGLQDTQYF

V gene: TRBV7-2
J gene: TRBJ2-2
CDR3 protein: CASSLVVGLNTGELFF

V gene: TRBV5-5
J gene: TRBJ2-4
CDR3 protein: CASSLLTAELIVQYF

V gene: TRBV7-2
J gene: TRBJ1-4
CDR3 protein: CASSSRGQQKLFF

V gene: TRBV10-3
J gene: TRBJ1-4
CDR3 protein: CAISESRQTNEKLFF

V gene: TRBV5-6
J gene: TRBJ2-3
CDR3 protein: CASSLQVDTQYF

V gene: TRBV11-2
J gene: TRBJ2-5
CDR3 protein: CASSTRLLGSQETQYF

V gene: TRBV14
J gene: TRBJ1-2
CDR3 protein: CASSQEIGSGYTF

V gene: TRBV4-1
J gene: TRBJ2-7
CDR3 protein: CASSQGPGPTYEQYF

V gene: TRBV29-1
J gene: TRBJ2-7
CDR3 protein: CSVEVVYEQYF

V gene: TRBV24-1
J gene: TRBJ1-6
CDR3 protein: CATSDAGRAPLHF

V gene: TRBV9
J gene: TRBJ1-2
CDR3 protein: CASSVSGPSGYTF

V gene: TRBV9
J gene: TRBJ1-2
CDR3 protein: CASWTGGADGYTF

V gene: TRBV6-1
J gene: TRBJ2-2
CDR3 protein: CASRRRQFANTGELFF

V gene: TRBV13
J gene: TRBJ1-1
CDR3 protein: CASSLGRGVNTEAFF

V gene: TRBV28
J gene: TRBJ1-5
CDR3 protein: CASSPGQRNQPQHF

V gene: TRBV6-1
J gene: TRBJ2-7
CDR3 protein: CASSELRRGEQYF

V gene: TRBV29-1
J gene: TRBJ2-2
CDR3 protein: CSARTSGGLGGELFF

V gene: TRBV12-3/TRBV12-4
J gene: TRBJ2-3
CDR3 protein: CASSHLSGLAGAPADTQYF

V gene: TRBV5-1
J gene: TRBJ1-5
CDR3 protein: CASSRTGGYQPQHF

V gene: TRBV4-3
J gene: TRBJ1-2
CDR3 protein: CASSQATGEPFGYTF

V gene: TRBV18
J gene: TRBJ1-2
CDR3 protein: CASSPRQAYGYTF

V gene: TRBV5-6
J gene: TRBJ2-2
CDR3 protein: CASSFPRSSGELFF

V gene: TRBV27
J gene: TRBJ2-3
CDR3 protein: CASREFGTDTQYF

V gene: TRBV25-1
J gene: TRBJ2-3
CDR3 protein: CASSVLFGTDTQYF

V gene: TRBV6-2/TRBV6-3
J gene: TRBJ2-3
CDR3 protein: CASSYSGPGTSGGKTDTQYF

V gene: TRBV5-1
J gene: TRBJ2-7
CDR3 protein: CASSLGTSGVSYEQYF

V gene: TRBV24-1
J gene: TRBJ2-3
CDR3 protein: CATSDRAGASDTQYF

V gene: TRBV28
J gene: TRBJ1-5
CDR3 protein: CASSLTGTGGTQPQHF

V gene: TRBV5-1
J gene: TRBJ2-3
CDR3 protein: CASSVGTARRDTQYF

V gene: TRBV7-2
J gene: TRBJ1-6
CDR3 protein: CASSLSSYNSPLHF

V gene: TRBV12-3/TRBV12-4
J gene: TRBJ2-7
CDR3 protein: CASSQRGPSYEQYF

V gene: TRBV6-5
J gene: TRBJ1-6
CDR3 protein: CASSRQGPYNSPLHF

V gene: TRBV20-1
J gene: TRBJ1-1
CDR3 protein: CSAGRGDTEAFF

V gene: TRBV7-3
J gene: TRBJ2-2
CDR3 protein: CASSRDLTGELFF

V gene: TRBV7-9
J gene: TRBJ2-6
CDR3 protein: CASSPPGSGANVLTF